The T cell receptor (beta chain) under discussion was sequenced for a study of cytomegalovirus exposure and HLA in healthy donors. Study results and limitations: Across donors, most TCRs were seen rarely, yet some public ones were widespread. With high specificity and sensitivity, the classifier reportedly diagnosed cytomegalovirus status. With later analysis, a missense DCLRE1C variant became linked to TCR beta V- and J-gene trimming.

The CDR3 totals 15 residues. Germline V gene lookup returns CDR1 ENHRY and CDR2 SYGVKD. V trimming: 0 bases; J trimming: 6 bases; junction bases outside the gene matches: 5. The PCR contained 60 Vbeta and 13 Jbeta primers. Original analysis: Unique TCR beta chains numbered 80 million to 95 million in a later analysis, with roughly 11 million shared. Sequencing used immunoSEQ multiplex PCR; TCRdb keeps in-frame clones, though not all of them. The V and J calls and the clone size are those of that table, but D and trimming were determined from the DNA. The table for this sample gives some 110,000 clones. Notes on this clone: Its antigen is currently unknown.

J is TRBJ2-3 and V is TRBV10-3; 8 bases match TRBD2. This sequence originates from a middle-aged man in good health and CMV-seropositive. Sample: PBMCs. This chain's CDR3 is CAISESGTSLDTQYF. The DNA of the CDR3 is TGTGCCATCAGTGAGTCCGGGACTAGTCTCGATACGCAGTATTTT.